This T cell receptor beta chain comes out of a study of blood T cell repertoires in COVID-19. About the research overall: Spain, Italy and the United States supplied samples that represented acute and convalescent COVID-19. PBMCs, B-cell-depleted T cells, or T cells provided the cDNA or gDNA that made up the material.

Seattle researchers signed up patients amid active infection and tracked them longitudinally. The CDR3 is 13 amino acids. Germline values: CDR1 GTSNPN, CDR2 SVGIG (reference sequence). With V trimmed by 2 bases and J by 6 bases, 3 bases remained unmatched. In the authors' workflow: Amplification of reference gene primers provided the estimated nucleated cell counts. Measured with immunoSEQ multiplex PCR; TCRdb has only the in-frame clones, and not every one. The D gene and trimming were derived from the DNA, and the V and J assignments and clone size from that table. Among around 400,000 clones listed, about 89% were seen once.

The clonotype originates from a woman aged 60 to 75 with COVID-19, enrolled during active disease. The chain employs TRBV30 and TRBJ1-5; 8 nucleotides line up with TRBD1. Sequencing used peripheral blood. This CDR3 is CAWSTGGGQPQHF. For the CDR3, the DNA is TGTGCCTGGAGTACAGGGGGAGGTCAGCCCCAGCATTTT.